The sequence of this TCR beta chain was determined in a study of identical twins' blood T cells. Study background: Around 50 million reads came from 12 libraries, six alpha, six beta.

TCRdb reanalysed the 5' RACE reads using MiXCR and keeps one entry per CDR3 protein. The sample shows a few hundred thousand distinct CDR3 sequences, around 30% of them seen only once. Whole-study findings and limits: Mainly, cloneset size products determined shared clonotypes, twins included. Twins shared more top CDR3 clonotypes than unrelated donors did.

This CDR3 is built from 13 residues. Per germline, CDR1 KGHSH and CDR2 LQKENI. Trimming left V 1 base short and J 3 bases short, with 6 bases between. Details on this clonotype: Its antigen is not identified.

Three pairs of healthy female monozygous twins were the donors. Sequencing input: PBMCs. The rearrangement joins TRBV18 to TRBJ2-5; D is uncertain. This TCR came from a woman aged 18 to 55 in good health. The CDR3 reads CASSPQVKETQYF. CDR3 DNA sequence: TGTGCCAGCTCACCACAGGTCAAAGAGACCCAGTACTTC.